Following are 30 T cell receptor beta chains from one sample sequenced in a study of T cell changes during pregnancy in multiple sclerosis (dated by TCRdb to about 2019). The protocol used for the library was the immunoSEQ multiplex PCR assay. Not all clones reach the TCRdb copy of this immuneACCESS table, which keeps in-frame sequences only. Checked studies attribute under half of the gap to unresolved V genes and leave the rest unexplained. The sample profile shows tens of thousands of clones; around 92% of them were found once. The ten largest make up 0.15% to 0.2% of the sample. The sample consisted of CD4+ T cells from peripheral blood mononuclear cells, taken in the second trimester of pregnancy. Source of these receptors: a female donor with multiple sclerosis, enrolled in a pregnancy study.

Only one count was recorded for this clone. The chain carries TRBV6-5 and TRBJ1-1, with D tentatively TRBD1 (5 bases). The CDR3 is 14 amino acids. Germline loops: CDR1 MNHEY, CDR2 SVGAGI. Trimming pared 6 bases from V and 4 bases from J, leaving 15 bases between. Written as DNA, the CDR3 is TGTGCCAGCAGAGATAATGCGGGGCCCACTGAAGCTTTCTTT. Its protein product is CASRDNAGPTEAFF.

This rearrangement joins TRBV4-1 to TRBJ2-1, with TRBD2 identical over 10 bases. Germline V CDR1 and CDR2: MGHRA, YSYEKL. The CDR3 is 15 residues long. V shed 5 bases and J 9 bases; nucleotides not matched to a gene: 10. Here the CDR3 DNA reads TGCGCCAGCAGCGTCCTACCTAGCGGGAGAGGTGAGCAGTTCTTC. Encoded protein: CASSVLPSGRGEQFF.

This rearrangement joins TRBV4-2 to TRBJ2-6; possibly TRBD2 for D (5 bases). V lost 1 base to trimming and J lost 7 bases, with 26 bases between them. The CDR3 spans 20 residues. Germline V lookup: CDR1 LGHNA, CDR2 YNFKEQ. In DNA form, the CDR3 reads TGTGCCAGCAGCCAAGTTCGGTTCCCTGGTCCTGAGGGTGGAGCCAACGTCCTGACTTTC. Residues: CASSQVRFPGPEGGANVLTF.

The chain couples TRBV7-9 to TRBJ2-5; 13 bases match TRBD2. Looked up from germline, CDR1 is SEHNR and CDR2 is FQNEAQ (reference sequence). With V trimmed by 5 bases and J by 3 bases, 3 bases remained unmatched. This CDR3 spans 15 amino acids. This CDR3 reads CASSPGTSGKETQYF. For the CDR3, the DNA is TGTGCCAGCAGCCCCGGGACTAGCGGGAAAGAGACCCAGTACTTC.

This clone has more than one count but fewer than ten. The genes are TRBV12-5 and TRBJ1-5, with TRBD1 matching 7 bases. CDR3 length: 21 residues. V shed 0 bases, J shed 3 bases, and the junction held 20 bases outside the gene matches. Germline lookup yields CDR1 LGHNT and CDR2 FRNRAP. The CDR3 coding sequence is TGTGCTAGTGGTTTGGTGGAGTTCGGACAGGTCCCACTCAGGCCCAATCAGCCCCAGCATTTT. Its protein product is CASGLVEFGQVPLRPNQPQHF.

As concerns this clone: The junction departs from germline at one end; a sequencing error may be responsible. The CDR3 is CASSLVATVAKDIQYF. CDR3 sequence (DNA): TGCGCCAGCAGCTTGGTCGCGACTGTCGCCAAAGACATTCAGTACTTC. The rearrangement links TRBV5-1 to TRBJ2-4, with D uncertain. The CDR3 consists of 16 residues. Germline-derived CDR1 and CDR2 are SGHRS and YFSETQ.

The chain joins TRBV27 to TRBJ2-5, with TRBD2 matching over 9 bases. The CDR3 length is 16 residues. Germline V gene sequence: CDR1 MNHEY, CDR2 SMNVEV (reference sequence). V dropped 2 bases and J dropped 5; count of bases not matched to a gene: 9. CDR3 protein: CASSLEWREGQETQYF. The CDR3 nucleotides read TGTGCCAGCAGTTTAGAGTGGCGGGAGGGCCAGGAGACCCAGTACTTC.

CDR3 sequence: CASSIMAPRTGDEKLFF. In DNA, the CDR3 is TGTGCCAGTAGTATTATGGCTCCAAGGACAGGGGATGAAAAACTGTTTTTT. V and J are TRBV19 and TRBJ1-4; TRBD1 matches at 9 bases. The trim removed 3 bases at V and 6 bases at J, leaving 11 bases unmatched. The CDR3 length is 17 residues. Germline CDR1 is LNHDA and CDR2 is SQIVND (reference sequence).

This clone appeared a single time. The chain uses TRBV5-8 and TRBJ2-7; D ambiguous. The CDR3 is 13 residues long. Germline V lookup: CDR1 SGHTS, CDR2 YDEGEE. Trimming removed 2 bases from V and 2 bases from J, with 8 bases in between. Here the CDR3 DNA reads TGTGCCAGCAGCTTATGGGCCGCCTACGAGCAGTACTTC. This gives the protein CASSLWAAYEQYF.

The rearrangement links TRBV20-1 to TRBJ2-7; no reliable D call. The CDR3 is 10 amino acids. With 4 bases removed from V and 2 bases from J, the gap between germline ends came to 3 bases. From germline, CDR1 is DFQATT and CDR2 SNEGSKA (reference sequence). CDR3 amino acids: CSATAYEQYF. DNA for the CDR3: TGCAGTGCTACAGCCTACGAGCAGTACTTC.

This chain links TRBV30 with TRBJ1-2; TRBD1 might be the D (5 bases). The germline V and J ends were trimmed by 2 bases and 4 bases, with 8 bases remaining between them. The CDR3 runs to 12 residues. The germline V gene has CDR1 GTSNPN and CDR2 SVGIG (reference sequence). CDR3 bases: TGTGCCTGGAGTACAGGTCTCTATGGCTACACCTTC. Its protein is CAWSTGLYGYTF.

The genes are TRBV6-6 and TRBJ1-2; D is unclear. This CDR3 has 16 residues. Germline V gives CDR1 MNHNY, CDR2 SVGAGI (reference sequence). Trimming shortened V by 2 bases and J by 0 bases, and 13 bases separated the two germline ends. The CDR3 DNA is TGTGCCAGCAGTTACGTATCTGCATTAGCTAACTATGGCTACACCTTC. It yields the protein CASSYVSALANYGYTF.

The chain uses TRBV18 and TRBJ1-1; D might be TRBD1 (5 bases). CDR3 size: 14 residues. Germline V gene data show CDR1 as KGHSH and CDR2 as LQKENI. Trimming took off 6 bases at V and 0 bases at J, with 11 bases between the two ends. DNA for the CDR3: TGTGCCAGCTCCCTGGGGGGGATGAACACTGAAGCTTTCTTT. Its translation is CASSLGGMNTEAFF.

The gene calls are TRBV7-7 and TRBJ1-5, with 12 positions matching TRBD1. Trimming cost V 5 bases and J 2 bases; bases outside gene matches: 7. The V gene's germline CDR1 is SSHAT and CDR2 FNYEAQ (reference sequence). This CDR3 comprises 17 residues. The CDR3 DNA sequence: TGTGCCAGCAGCCCGAGGGACAGGGGGCGAGGCAATCAGCCCCAGCATTTT. The encoded protein is CASSPRDRGRGNQPQHF.

This chain links TRBV6-5 with TRBJ1-4; tentatively, D is TRBD1 (6 bases). Trimming removed 6 bases from V and 10 bases from J, with 15 bases in between. This CDR3 is built from 13 residues. Germline loops: CDR1 MNHEY, CDR2 SVGAGI. The CDR3 is CASSRGALGKLFF. CDR3 DNA: TGTGCCAGCAGCCGGGGGGCCCTGGGAAAACTGTTTTTT.

The chain combines TRBV7-9 with TRBJ2-3; 8 bases are shared with TRBD2. This CDR3 spans 15 amino acids. Germline V gene data show CDR1 as SEHNR and CDR2 as FQNEAQ (reference sequence). V gave up 0 bases and J gave up 4 bases; unmatched junction bases: 3. The DNA of the CDR3 is TGTGCCAGCAGCTTAGCGCTAGCGGGCGCAGATACGCAGTATTTT. Translation: CASSLALAGADTQYF.

The rearrangement uses TRBV2 and TRBJ2-6; a possible D gene is TRBD2 (6 bases). The V gene's germline CDR1 is SNHLY and CDR2 FYNNEI. Trimming shortened V by 7 bases and J by 5 bases, and 9 bases separated the two germline ends. The CDR3 contains 13 residues. The CDR3 reads CASTGVRANVLTF. In nucleotides, the CDR3 is TGTGCCAGCACGGGGGTTCGGGCCAACGTCCTGACTTTC. Full variable domain (outside the CDR3, taken from reference TRBV2 and TRBJ2-6): EPEVTQTPSHQVTQMGQEVILRCVPISNHLYFYWYRQILGQKVEFLVSFYNNEISEKSEIFDDQFSVERPDGSNFTLKIRSTKLEDSAMYFCASTGVRANVLTFGAGSRLTVL.

This chain connects TRBV19 to TRBJ2-3; D might be TRBD2 (6 bases). Germline CDR1 reads LNHDA; CDR2 reads SQIVND (reference sequence). This CDR3 contains 15 residues. V shed 6 bases and J shed 0 bases, with 13 bases lying between them. The CDR3, as DNA: TGTGCCAGTAGGGGAGGTGGAGCTAGCACAGATACGCAGTATTTT. This codes for CASRGGGASTDTQYF.

The chain is built from TRBV6-1 and TRBJ1-4, with TRBD1 matching over 8 bases. CDR1 and CDR2 (germline): MNHNS, SASEGT. The CDR3 is made up of 13 amino acids. Trimming at V came to 4 bases and at J to 8 bases, leaving 3 bases not matched to a gene. CDR3 region: CASSADRDEKLFF. CDR3 sequence (DNA): TGTGCCAGCAGTGCGGACAGGGACGAAAAACTGTTTTTT.

This chain uses TRBV2 with TRBJ2-5, with no clear D. The CDR3 is 11 residues long. Germline assignment: CDR1 SNHLY and CDR2 FYNNEI. The V gene lost 5 bases and the J gene lost 5 bases, with 6 bases spanning the gap. The CDR3 coding sequence is TGTGCCAGCAGTCCCGGGGAGACCCAGTACTTC. Translating it yields CASSPGETQYF.

The chain employs TRBV7-8 and TRBJ2-7; maybe TRBD2 (6 bases). The V end lost 0 bases, the J end lost 6 bases, and 6 bases lay between the germline ends. This CDR3 spans 12 amino acids. Germline CDR1 SGHVS, CDR2 FQNEAQ. CDR3: CASSLARGEQYF. The DNA of the CDR3 is TGTGCCAGCAGCTTAGCGCGGGGCGAGCAGTACTTC.

This sequence joins TRBV6-6 and TRBJ1-1; 8 nucleotides agree with TRBD1. Germline CDR1 is MNHNY and CDR2 is SVGAGI (reference sequence). V lost 7 bases and J lost 4; bases outside the gene matches: 8. The CDR3 contains 14 residues. The CDR3 nucleotides read TGTGCCAGCAACCTAGACAGGGGTAGCACTGAAGCTTTCTTT. Amino acids: CASNLDRGSTEAFF.

The table lists this clone with a count of one. The V call is TRBV2, the J call TRBJ1-3; 7 bases match TRBD1. After removal of 6 bases from V and 0 bases from J, the junction contained 8 bases not matched to a gene. CDR3 length equals 16 residues. Germline values: CDR1 SNHLY, CDR2 FYNNEI. The DNA for the CDR3 is TGTGCCAGCAGCTTCGGACAGGCCCGCTCTGGAAACACCATATATTTT. Translation gives CASSFGQARSGNTIYF.

This chain joins TRBV7-8 and TRBJ2-5, with TRBD1 matching over 8 bases. The length of the CDR3 is 14 residues. V trimming: 6 bases; J trimming: 2 bases; junction bases outside the gene matches: 5. Germline V CDR1 and CDR2: SGHVS, FQNEAQ. The CDR3: CASRTGEAQETQYF. CDR3 coding DNA: TGTGCCAGCAGGACAGGGGAAGCTCAAGAGACCCAGTACTTC.

This sequence joins TRBV18 and TRBJ2-7; 12 bases match TRBD2. The germline V gene encodes CDR1 KGHSH and CDR2 LQKENI. The CDR3 contains 17 residues. The ends lost 1 base at V and 6 bases at J; junction bases unmatched: 10. The chain's CDR3 is CASSPLGLAGGLGEQYF. The CDR3, as DNA: TGTGCCAGCTCACCACTAGGGCTAGCGGGAGGGCTAGGCGAGCAGTACTTC.

The genes are TRBV7-9 and TRBJ2-3; the D is unclear. The CDR3 covers 15 residues. Trimming removed 3 bases at V and 0 bases at J, with 10 bases between. Germline assignment: CDR1 SEHNR and CDR2 FQNEAQ (reference sequence). The CDR3 DNA sequence: TGTGCCAGCAGCTTTGCCCGGAGAAGCACAGATACGCAGTATTTT. Translating it yields CASSFARRSTDTQYF.

The V and J genes are TRBV19 and TRBJ1-2; 8 bases align to TRBD1. Germline-derived CDR1 and CDR2 are LNHDA and SQIVND (reference sequence). CDR3 length: 13 residues. V shed 10 bases and J 3 bases; nucleotides not matched to a gene: 7. Written as DNA, the CDR3 is TGTGCCACGCTACAGGACAGGGACTATGGCTACACCTTC. Translation: CATLQDRDYGYTF. Based on the CDR3 plus reference TRBV19 and TRBJ1-2, the full variable domain is DGGITQSPKYLFRKEGQNVTLSCEQNLNHDAMYWYRQDPGQGLRLIYYSQIVNDFQKGDIAEGYSVSREKKESFPLTVTSAQKNPTAFYLCATLQDRDYGYTFGSGTRLTVV.

This clone showed up just a few times. The genes are TRBV9 and TRBJ1-1, with D possibly being TRBD1 (5 bases). This CDR3 has 16 amino acids. The germline gives CDR1 SGDLS, CDR2 YYNGEE. The V gene lost 0 bases and the J gene lost 5 bases, with 17 bases spanning the gap. The CDR3 DNA follows: TGTGCCAGCAGCGTAGGTCCCACGGGGGGGGAAACTGAAGCTTTCTTT. Protein: CASSVGPTGGETEAFF.

This chain links TRBV9 with TRBJ1-1; a weak D match, TRBD1 (5 bases). This CDR3 has 13 residues. V lost 5 bases and J 2 bases, leaving 10 bases between the germline ends. Germline lookup yields CDR1 SGDLS and CDR2 YYNGEE. CDR3 in amino acids: CASSRGLNTEAFF. As DNA, the CDR3 is TGTGCCAGCAGTCGGGGGTTAAACACTGAAGCTTTCTTT.

This clone was seen just once. V usage is TRBV29-1 and J usage is TRBJ1-2; TRBD1 might be the D (6 bases). The CDR3 loop spans 13 amino acids. From germline, CDR1 is SQVTM and CDR2 ANQGSEA. V was shortened by 3 bases and J by 3 bases, with 11 bases between the two germline ends. This CDR3 is CSVELGADYGYTF. CDR3 DNA: TGCAGCGTTGAGTTGGGGGCGGACTATGGCTACACCTTC.